This T cell receptor (beta chain) was documented in a study of OX40 agonist ivuxolimab in advanced cancers. As for the study in general: Partial responses were achieved by three patients, one with hepatocellular carcinoma and two with cutaneous melanoma.

Trimming shortened V by 0 bases and J by 5 bases, and 9 bases separated the two germline ends. Germline values: CDR1 SSHAT, CDR2 FNYEAQ (reference sequence). CDR3 size: 14 residues. Libraries were prepared by immunoSEQ multiplex PCR; TCRdb keeps only in-frame clonotypes and omits some of them. The repertoire has about 50,000 clones, approximately 80% of them found once; the top ten carry 3.5% to 4.5%. Study-level findings and limits: The average count of expanded clones was higher among CD8+ T cells than among CD4+.

With respect to this clone: Its cognate antigen is unknown.

Baseline, cycle 4 day 1, and cycle 7 day 1 were the blood sampling points. Sequences were derived from CD4+ or CD8+ T cells sorted from blood, sampled in a trial of the OX40 agonist ivuxolimab. The clonotype comes from an adult with an advanced solid tumor such as melanoma, head and neck, liver or kidney cancer. This chain links TRBV7-7 with TRBJ2-3, with D hard to call. This chain's CDR3 is CASSLASVGDTQYF. CDR3 nucleotide sequence: TGTGCCAGCAGCTTAGCCTCGGTTGGAGATACGCAGTATTTT.